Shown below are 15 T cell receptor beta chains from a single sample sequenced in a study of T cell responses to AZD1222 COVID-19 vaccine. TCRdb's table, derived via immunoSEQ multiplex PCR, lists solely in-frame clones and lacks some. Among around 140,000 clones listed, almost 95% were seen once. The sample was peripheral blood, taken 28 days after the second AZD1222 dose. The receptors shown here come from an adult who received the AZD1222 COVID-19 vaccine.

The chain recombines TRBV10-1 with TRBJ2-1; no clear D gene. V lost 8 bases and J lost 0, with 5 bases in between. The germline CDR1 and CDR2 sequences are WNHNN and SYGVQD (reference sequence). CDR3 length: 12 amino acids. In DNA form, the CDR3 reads TGCGCCAGCCCTCACTCCTACAATGAGCAGTTCTTC. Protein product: CASPHSYNEQFF.

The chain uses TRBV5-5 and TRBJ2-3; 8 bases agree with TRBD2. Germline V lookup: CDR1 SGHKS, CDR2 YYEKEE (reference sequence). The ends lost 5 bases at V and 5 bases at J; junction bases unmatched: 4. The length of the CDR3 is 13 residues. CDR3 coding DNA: TGTGCCAGCAGAACGGCGGGAGGAGATACGCAGTATTTT. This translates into CASRTAGGDTQYF.

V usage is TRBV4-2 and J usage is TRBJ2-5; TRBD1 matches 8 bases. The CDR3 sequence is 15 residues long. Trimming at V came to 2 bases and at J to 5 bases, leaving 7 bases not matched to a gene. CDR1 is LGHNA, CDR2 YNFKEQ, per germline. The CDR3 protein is CASSQNAGGMETQYF. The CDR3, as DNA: TGTGCCAGCAGCCAAAATGCAGGGGGCATGGAGACCCAGTACTTC.

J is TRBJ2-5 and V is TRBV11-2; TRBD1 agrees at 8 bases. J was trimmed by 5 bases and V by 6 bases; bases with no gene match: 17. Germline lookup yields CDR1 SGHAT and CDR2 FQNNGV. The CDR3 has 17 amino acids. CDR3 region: CASRLPRGRQGRETQYF. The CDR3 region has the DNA TGTGCCAGCAGACTACCCCGCGGTAGACAGGGGAGGGAGACCCAGTACTTC.

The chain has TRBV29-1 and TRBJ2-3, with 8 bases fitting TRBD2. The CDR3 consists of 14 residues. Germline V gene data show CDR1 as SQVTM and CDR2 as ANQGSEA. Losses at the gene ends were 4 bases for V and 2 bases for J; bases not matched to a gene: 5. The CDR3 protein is CSVAGGVTTDTQYF. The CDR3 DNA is TGCAGCGTTGCCGGGGGGGTTACCACAGATACGCAGTATTTT.

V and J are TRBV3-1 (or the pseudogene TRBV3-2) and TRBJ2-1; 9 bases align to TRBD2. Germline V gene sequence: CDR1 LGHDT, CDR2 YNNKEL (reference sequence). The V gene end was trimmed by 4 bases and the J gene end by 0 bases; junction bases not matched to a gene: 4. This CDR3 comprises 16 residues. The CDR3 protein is CASSPYSGSSYNEQFF. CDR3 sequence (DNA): TGTGCCAGCAGCCCCTATAGCGGGAGCTCCTACAATGAGCAGTTCTTC.

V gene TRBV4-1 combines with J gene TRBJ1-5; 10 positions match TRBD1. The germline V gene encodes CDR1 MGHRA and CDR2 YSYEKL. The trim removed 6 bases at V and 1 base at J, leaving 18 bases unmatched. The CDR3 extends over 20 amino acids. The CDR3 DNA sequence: TGCGCCAGCAGTCTATTCGCGGGACAGGGGCGGGATTGGAGCAATCAGCCCCAGCATTTT. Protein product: CASSLFAGQGRDWSNQPQHF.

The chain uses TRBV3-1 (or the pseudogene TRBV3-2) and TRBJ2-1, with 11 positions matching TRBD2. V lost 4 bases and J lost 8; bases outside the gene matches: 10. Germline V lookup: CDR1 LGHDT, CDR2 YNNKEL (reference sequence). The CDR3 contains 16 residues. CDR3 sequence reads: CASSLNSGGAVDEQFF. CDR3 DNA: TGTGCCAGCAGCCTAAATAGCGGGGGGGCCGTTGATGAGCAGTTCTTC.

CDR3 DNA: TGCGCCAGCAGCTCTCCGGGACAGGGGCGGTCGGGCTACACCTTC. Amino acids: CASSSPGQGRSGYTF. V and J are TRBV5-1 and TRBJ1-2; 10 bases are shared with TRBD1. Germline V lookup: CDR1 SGHRS, CDR2 YFSETQ. V lost 3 bases and J lost 8; bases outside the gene matches: 10. The CDR3 has 15 residues.

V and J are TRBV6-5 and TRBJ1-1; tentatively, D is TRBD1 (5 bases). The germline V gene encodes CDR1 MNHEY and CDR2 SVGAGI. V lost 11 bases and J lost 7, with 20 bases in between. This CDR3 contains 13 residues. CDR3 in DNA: TGTGCCTTGCGAGGGACCCTATATGGTGAAGCTTTCTTT. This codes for CALRGTLYGEAFF.

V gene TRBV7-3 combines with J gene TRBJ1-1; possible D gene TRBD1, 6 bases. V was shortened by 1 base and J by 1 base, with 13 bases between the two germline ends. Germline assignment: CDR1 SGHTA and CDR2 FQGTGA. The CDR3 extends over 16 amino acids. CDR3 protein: CASSLMSGARNTEAFF. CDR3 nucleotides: TGTGCCAGCAGCTTAATGTCGGGGGCTCGGAACACTGAAGCTTTCTTT.

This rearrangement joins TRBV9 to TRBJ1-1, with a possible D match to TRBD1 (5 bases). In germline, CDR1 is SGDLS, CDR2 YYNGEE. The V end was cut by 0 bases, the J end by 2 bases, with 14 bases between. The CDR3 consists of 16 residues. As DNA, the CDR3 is TGTGCCAGCAGCGTAGCTTTCTGGGGGGGAAACACTGAAGCTTTCTTT. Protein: CASSVAFWGGNTEAFF.

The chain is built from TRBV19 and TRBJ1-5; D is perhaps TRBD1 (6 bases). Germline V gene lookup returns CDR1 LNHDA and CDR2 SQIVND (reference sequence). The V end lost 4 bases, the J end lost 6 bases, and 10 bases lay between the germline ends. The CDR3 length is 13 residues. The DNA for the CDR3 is TGTGCCAGTAGTAGACAGGTACGTCAGCCCCAGCATTTT. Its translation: CASSRQVRQPQHF.

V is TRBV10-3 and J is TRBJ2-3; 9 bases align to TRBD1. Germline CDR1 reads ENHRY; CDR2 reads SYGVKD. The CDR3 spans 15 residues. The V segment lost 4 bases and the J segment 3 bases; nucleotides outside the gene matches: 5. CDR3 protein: CAISATGGWTDTQYF. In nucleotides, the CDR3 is TGTGCCATCAGTGCTACAGGGGGCTGGACAGATACGCAGTATTTT.

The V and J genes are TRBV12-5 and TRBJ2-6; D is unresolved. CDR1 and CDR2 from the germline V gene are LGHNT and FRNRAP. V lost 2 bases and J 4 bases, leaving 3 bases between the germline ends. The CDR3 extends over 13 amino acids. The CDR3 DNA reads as TGTGCTAGTGGTTTGCCCGGGGCCAACGTCCTGACTTTC. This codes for CASGLPGANVLTF.